A single sample gave rise to the 13 T cell receptor beta chains below, sequenced in a study of T cells in women clearing cervical HPV infection. The method was immunoSEQ multiplex PCR; TCRdb's version includes in-frame clones alone and lacks a portion of them. Reported are 25,000 to 35,000 clones; the ten largest clones contain approximately 20%. The sample consisted of blood buffy coat. Every receptor here comes from a woman aged 18 to 75 with a cervical HPV16 infection that either progressed to CIN3+ or cleared (not recorded which).

Worth noting for this clone: The CDR3 end is not reached by the read, which stops 3 residues before it; the germline J gene fills it in. The sample carries other DNA sequences with the same CDR3. The chain couples TRBV28 to TRBJ2-7; tentative D call: TRBD2 (5 bases). CDR3 size: 15 residues. CDR1 is MDHEN and CDR2 is SYDVKM in the germline V gene. V lost 5 bases and J 3 bases, leaving 17 bases between the germline ends. The DNA read from the CDR3 is TGTGCCAGCAGTCCGAGTTCAGCGGCCGTCTACGAG. Translated: CASSPSSAAVYE. Given in full, the CDR3 is CASSPSSAAVYEQYF.

Note on this clone: The read gets to within 3 residues of the CDR3 end, and the germline J gene fills in the rest. V and J are TRBV14 and TRBJ1-4, with D unclear. Trimming took off 1 base at V and 8 bases at J, with 8 bases between the two ends. The CDR3 runs 13 residues. Germline lookup yields CDR1 SGHDN and CDR2 FVKESK. The part of the CDR3 DNA that was read is TGTGCCAGCAGCCAAGTAGGCGGGGAAAAA. This gives the protein CASSQVGGEK. The whole CDR3 reads CASSQVGGEKLFF.

Comment on this clone: The CDR3 is cut off 3 residues early in the read; its end comes from the germline J gene. The chain joins TRBV7-2 to TRBJ2-3, with D possibly matching TRBD1 (6 bases). Trimming stripped 5 bases from V and 5 bases from J, with 11 bases between. CDR1 is SGHTA and CDR2 is FQGNSA in the germline V gene. The length of the CDR3 is 13 residues. CDR3 DNA (partial): TGTGCCAGCAGCAGTCAGGGGAGAGATACG. Translating gives CASSSQGRDT. The CDR3 in full is CASSSQGRDTQYF.

CDR3 protein: CASSSLASSYNEQFF. The covered CDR3 bases are TGCGCCAGCAGCTCTCTAGCGAGCTCCTACAATGAG. The chain has TRBV5-1 and TRBJ2-1; D possibly corresponds to TRBD2 (6 bases). The CDR3 is cut off 3 residues early in the read; its end comes from the germline J gene. Trimming removed 3 bases at V and 0 bases at J, with 10 bases between. This CDR3 has 15 amino acids. Per the germline V gene, CDR1 is SGHRS and CDR2 is YFSETQ. Filled out from reference TRBV5-1 and TRBJ2-1, the complete variable domain reads KAGVTQTPRYLIKTRGQQVTLSCSPISGHRSVSWYQQTPGQGLQFLFEYFSETQRNKGNFPGRFSGRQFSNSRSEMNVSTLELGDSALYLCASSSLASSYNEQFFGPGTRLTVL.

With respect to this clone: The read ends 3 residues early relative to the CDR3; the germline J gene fills the gap. The chain combines TRBV19 with TRBJ1-5, with D possibly matching TRBD1 (5 bases). Germline V gene sequence: CDR1 LNHDA, CDR2 SQIVND (reference sequence). This CDR3 region has 17 residues. V was cut by 5 bases and J by 4 bases, with 21 bases left in between. CDR3 amino acids: CASSFHPQGLGNQPQHF. CDR3 DNA (partial): TGTGCCAGTAGTTTCCACCCGCAGGGTCTCGGGAATCAGCCC.

About this clone itself: The read finishes 3 residues shy of the CDR3 end, and the germline J gene is used to complete it. The rearrangement joins TRBV29-1 to TRBJ2-7; 9 nucleotides agree with TRBD1. The length of the CDR3 is 15 residues. Trimming removed 1 base from V and 2 bases from J; junction bases left unmatched: 6. Germline V gene sequence: CDR1 SQVTM, CDR2 ANQGSEA. Here the CDR3 reads CSVEGDRVDPYEQYF. CDR3 DNA (partial): TGCAGCGTTGAAGGGGACAGGGTGGACCCCTACGAG.

With respect to this clone: The read comes to an end 3 residues before the CDR3 does, leaving the germline J gene to fill in the end. V gene TRBV6-4 combines with J gene TRBJ2-3, with D possibly matching TRBD1 (6 bases). This CDR3 region has 13 residues. From germline, CDR1 is MRHNA and CDR2 SNTAGT. CDR3 region: CASSDGGNQPQYF. Incomplete CDR3 DNA: TGTGCCAGCAGTGATGGGGGCAATCAGCCG.

In the case of this clone: The read halts 3 residues ahead of the CDR3 end, with the missing end drawn from the germline J gene. The chain uses TRBV20-1 and TRBJ2-3; TRBD2 matches at 12 bases. CDR3 length equals 16 residues. Germline CDR1 is DFQATT and CDR2 is SNEGSKA (reference sequence). CDR3 bases read: TGCAGTGCTAGAGCGTTGACTAGCGGGAGCCAAGAGACG. Encoded protein: CSARALTSGSQET. The whole CDR3 protein reads CSARALTSGSQETQYF.

Worth noting for this clone: The observed sequence ends 3 residues before the CDR3 terminus, with the missing tail filled in from the germline J gene. The chain combines TRBV9 with TRBJ2-7, with D tentatively TRBD1 (5 bases). The CDR3 runs to 14 residues. V lost 8 bases and J 3 bases, leaving 18 bases between the germline ends. Germline CDR1 SGDLS, CDR2 YYNGEE. The CDR3 protein is CASSNPDISYEQYF. The sequenced part of the CDR3 DNA is TGTGCCAGTAGTAATCCGGACATTAGCTACGAG.

The CDR3 bases that were read are TGTGCCAGCAGTCCCGAGACAGGGGGCATTGGTTCACCC. Translated: CASSPETGGIGSP. The full CDR3 reads CASSPETGGIGSPLHF. V and J are TRBV2 and TRBJ1-6; 10 positions match TRBD1. Coverage ceases 3 residues before the CDR3 finishes, and the germline J gene fills in the end. The trim removed 5 bases at V and 9 bases at J, leaving 10 bases unmatched. The V gene's germline CDR1 is SNHLY and CDR2 FYNNEI. The CDR3 length is 16 residues.

Concerning this clone: The read is 3 residues too short to cover the CDR3 end, so that end is filled in from the germline J gene. The chain has TRBV11-2 and TRBJ1-1; D remains ambiguous. This CDR3 has 15 amino acids. The V gene lost 2 bases and the J gene lost 2 bases, with 12 bases spanning the gap. Germline CDR1 SGHAT, CDR2 FQNNGV. The CDR3 loop reads CASSLNRDLNTEAFF. The DNA read from the CDR3 is TGTGCCAGCAGCTTAAACAGAGATTTAAACACTGAA.

Of note for this clone: The CDR3 goes on 3 residues after the read ends, and that part is filled in from the germline J gene. The genes are TRBV19 and TRBJ1-2, with 7 bases fitting TRBD1. This CDR3 spans 13 amino acids. The trim removed 3 bases at V and 5 bases at J, leaving 3 bases unmatched. Germline CDR1 and CDR2: LNHDA and SQIVND (reference sequence). The CDR3 loop reads CASSIAGGYGYTF. The CDR3 bases that were read are TGTGCCAGTAGTATTGCAGGGGGATATGGC.

Note on this clone: The missing CDR3 end, 3 residues past where the read stops, is filled in from the germline J gene. This chain connects TRBV30 to TRBJ2-7, with D perhaps TRBD1 (5 bases). V gave up 7 bases and J gave up 1 base, with 8 bases separating them. Germline V gives CDR1 GTSNPN, CDR2 SVGIG (reference sequence). CDR3 size: 11 residues. CDR3 amino acids: CASGRSYEQYF. Partial CDR3 DNA: TGTGCCTCAGGGCGGTCCTACGAG.